This TCR beta chain was captured in a study of T cell responses to AZD1222 COVID-19 vaccine. In the case of this clone: The antigen is unknown.

Sequencing used immunoSEQ multiplex PCR; TCRdb keeps in-frame clones, though not all of them. The sample yields 150,000 to 200,000 clones, more than 80% seen once. Germline CDR1 reads SGHRS; CDR2 reads YFSETQ. The V segment lost 0 bases and the J segment 6 bases; nucleotides outside the gene matches: 8. The CDR3 spans 15 residues. Points from the study as a whole: AZD1222 recipients seropositive at baseline numbered only five or six. It should be noted that donors were predominantly white British and more often female, and clonal diversity was possibly underestimated. Nearly half of the spike-specific TCRs reportedly recognize variant regions that carry no mutations.

This sequence originates from an adult who received the MenACWY meningococcal vaccine as a control. The chain has TRBV5-1 and TRBJ1-2, with 7 bases identical to TRBD1. Source: peripheral blood, taken 28 days after the second dose of the MenACWY control vaccine. The DNA for the CDR3 is TGCGCCAGCAGCTTGGGGAGGCAGGGGACAGATGGCTACACCTTC. Its translation is CASSLGRQGTDGYTF.